This T cell receptor beta chain was found in a study of T cell responses to AZD1222 COVID-19 vaccine. Overall study results and limits: Baseline serostatus was positive in only five to seven AZD1222 recipients. Researchers took repertoire samples only after the peak T cell response had come. Reports say nearly half of spike-specific TCRs go after unmutated variant regions.

Details on this clone: The antigen is unknown.

Deletions cut 5 bases from V and 0 bases from J, with 14 bases between. CDR3 length equals 15 residues. From germline, CDR1 is SGHTA and CDR2 FQGNSA. Profiled with immunoSEQ multiplex PCR; TCRdb holds only in-frame clones, not every one. The sample comprises roughly 150,000 clones, 88% of which are singletons, and 3% to 4% rests with the top ten. Second-dose groups at about 4 or about 12 weeks were pooled. The sequencing used peripheral blood, collected 28 days after the second AZD1222 dose. The chain joins TRBV7-2 to TRBJ2-7; D is possibly TRBD2 (6 bases). This receptor was taken from an adult who received the AZD1222 COVID-19 vaccine. The CDR3 sequence is CASSRDFRSSYEQYF. The CDR3 nucleotides read TGTGCCAGCAGCCGGGACTTTCGAAGCTCCTACGAGCAGTACTTC.